Given below is one T cell receptor (beta chain) in context. Its specificity is unknown. Vbeta (60) and Jbeta (13) primers were used in the PCR. The repertoire was sequenced with immunoSEQ multiplex PCR; TCRdb's copy has only in-frame clones and lacks some. The sample lists around 170,000 clones, around 78% seen once, with roughly 1.6% in the top ten. The data derive from a study of cytomegalovirus exposure and HLA in healthy donors. Study background: A preliminary data release comprised tens of millions of unique TCRs obtained from HLA-typed donors.

The ends lost 4 bases at V and 7 bases at J; junction bases unmatched: 7. CDR1 and CDR2 (germline): SGHRS, YFSETQ. CDR3 length: 14 amino acids. Points from the study as a whole: In a later analysis, several top co-occurrence clusters appeared linked to parvovirus B19, influenza, CMV and Epstein-Barr virus.

This sequence was found in a man in his forties in good health and CMV-seronegative. The genes are TRBV5-1 and TRBJ2-2; the match to TRBD1 covers 7 bases. The source material was PBMCs. In nucleotides, the CDR3 is TGCGCCAGCAGCACAGGGACAGTCATCGGGGAGCTGTTTTTT. This codes for CASSTGTVIGELFF. Full variable domain (outside the CDR3, taken from reference TRBV5-1 and TRBJ2-2): KAGVTQTPRYLIKTRGQQVTLSCSPISGHRSVSWYQQTPGQGLQFLFEYFSETQRNKGNFPGRFSGRQFSNSRSEMNVSTLELGDSALYLCASSTGTVIGELFFGEGSRLTVL.